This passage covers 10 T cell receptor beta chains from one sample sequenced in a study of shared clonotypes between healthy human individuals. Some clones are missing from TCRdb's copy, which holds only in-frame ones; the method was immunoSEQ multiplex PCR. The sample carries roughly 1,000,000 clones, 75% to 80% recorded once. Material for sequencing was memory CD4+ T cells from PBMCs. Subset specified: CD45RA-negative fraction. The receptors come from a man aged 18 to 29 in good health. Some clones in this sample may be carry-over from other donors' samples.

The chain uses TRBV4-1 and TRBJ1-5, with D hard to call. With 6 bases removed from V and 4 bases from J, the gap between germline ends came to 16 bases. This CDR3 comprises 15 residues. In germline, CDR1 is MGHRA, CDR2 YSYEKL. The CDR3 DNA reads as TGCGCCAGCAGTCAACCCACCTACGGGAATCAGCCCCAGCATTTT. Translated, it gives CASSQPTYGNQPQHF.

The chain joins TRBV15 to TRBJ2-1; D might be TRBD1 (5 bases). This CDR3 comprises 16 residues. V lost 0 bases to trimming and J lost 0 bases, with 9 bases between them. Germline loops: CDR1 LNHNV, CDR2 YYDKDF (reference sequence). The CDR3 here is CATSRDPQGSYNEQFF. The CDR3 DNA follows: TGTGCCACCAGCAGAGATCCTCAGGGCTCCTACAATGAGCAGTTCTTC. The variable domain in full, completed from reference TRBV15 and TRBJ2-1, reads DAMVIQNPRYQVTQFGKPVTLSCSQTLNHNVMYWYQQKSSQAPKLLFHYYDKDFNNEADTPDNFQSRRPNTSFCFLDIRSPGLGDTAMYLCATSRDPQGSYNEQFFGPGTRLTVL.

The CDR3 protein is CASSERWAGGDEQFF. The CDR3 DNA reads TGTGCCAGCAGCGAAAGGTGGGCGGGAGGGGATGAGCAGTTCTTC. This sequence joins TRBV5-4 and TRBJ2-1; 9 bases fit TRBD2. This CDR3 comprises 15 residues. The V segment lost 4 bases and the J segment 8 bases; nucleotides outside the gene matches: 10. CDR1 and CDR2 from the germline V gene are SGHNT and YYREEE (reference sequence).

CDR3 sequence: CASSEGPNTEAFF. In DNA, the CDR3 is TGTGCCAGCAGTGAGGGCCCGAACACTGAAGCTTTCTTT. The V and J genes are TRBV6-1 and TRBJ1-1; no clear D. Looked up from germline, CDR1 is MNHNS and CDR2 is SASEGT. V lost 3 bases, J lost 1 base, and 6 bases lay in between. This CDR3 contains 13 residues.

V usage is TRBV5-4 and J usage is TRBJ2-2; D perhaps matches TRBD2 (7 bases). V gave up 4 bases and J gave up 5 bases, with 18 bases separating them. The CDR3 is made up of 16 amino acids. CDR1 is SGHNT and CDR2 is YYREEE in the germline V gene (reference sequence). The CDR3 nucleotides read TGTGCCAGCAGCGGCGGGGGCCAGGGAGGGACCGGGGAGCTGTTTTTT. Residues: CASSGGGQGGTGELFF. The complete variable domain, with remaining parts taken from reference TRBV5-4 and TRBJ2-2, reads ETGVTQSPTHLIKTRGQQVTLRCSSQSGHNTVSWYQQALGQGPQFIFQYYREEENGRGNFPPRFSGLQFPNYSSELNVNALELDDSALYLCASSGGGQGGTGELFFGEGSRLTVL.

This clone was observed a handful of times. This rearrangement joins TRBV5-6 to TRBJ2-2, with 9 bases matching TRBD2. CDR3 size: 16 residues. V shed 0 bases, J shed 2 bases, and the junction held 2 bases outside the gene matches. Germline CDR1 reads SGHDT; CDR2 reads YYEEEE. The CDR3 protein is CASSLGLAANTGELFF. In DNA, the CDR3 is TGTGCCAGCAGCTTGGGACTAGCGGCCAACACCGGGGAGCTGTTTTTT.

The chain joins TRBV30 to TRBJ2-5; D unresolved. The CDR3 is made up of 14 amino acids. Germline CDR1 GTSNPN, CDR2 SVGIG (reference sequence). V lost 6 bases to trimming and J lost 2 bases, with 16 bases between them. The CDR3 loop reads CACDARFKQETQYF. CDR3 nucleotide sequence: TGTGCCTGCGACGCTAGATTCAAGCAAGAGACCCAGTACTTC.

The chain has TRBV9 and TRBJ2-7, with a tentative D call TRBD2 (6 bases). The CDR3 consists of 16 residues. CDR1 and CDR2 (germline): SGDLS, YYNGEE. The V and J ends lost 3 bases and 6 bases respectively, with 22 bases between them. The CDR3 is CASSARGESAVVEQYF. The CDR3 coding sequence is TGTGCCAGCAGCGCCCGCGGGGAATCCGCGGTGGTCGAGCAGTACTTC. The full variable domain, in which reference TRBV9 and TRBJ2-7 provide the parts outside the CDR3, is DSGVTQTPKHLITATGQRVTLRCSPRSGDLSVYWYQQSLDQGLQFLIQYYNGEERAKGNILERFSAQQFPDLHSELNLSSLELGDSALYFCASSARGESAVVEQYFGPGTRLTVT.

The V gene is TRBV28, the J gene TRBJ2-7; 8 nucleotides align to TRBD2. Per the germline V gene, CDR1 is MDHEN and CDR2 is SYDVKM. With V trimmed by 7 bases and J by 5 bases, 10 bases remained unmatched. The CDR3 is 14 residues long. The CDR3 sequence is CASTRIAGRDEQYF. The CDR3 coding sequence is TGTGCCAGCACCCGTATAGCGGGACGCGACGAGCAGTACTTC.

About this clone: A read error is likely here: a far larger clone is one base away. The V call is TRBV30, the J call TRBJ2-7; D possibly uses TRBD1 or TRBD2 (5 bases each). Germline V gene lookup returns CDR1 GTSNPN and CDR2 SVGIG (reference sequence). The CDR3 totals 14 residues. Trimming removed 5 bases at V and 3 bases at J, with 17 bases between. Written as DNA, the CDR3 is TGTGCCTGGGCCTACGGGATAGGGGACTACGAGCAGTACTTC. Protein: CAWAYGIGDYEQYF.